This T cell receptor beta chain was observed in a study of human T cells and chemical hapten exposure. Across the study: There were per-sample TCR yield variations, arising mainly from small pooled library volume differences. Study results and limitations: High-frequency TCRs, those above 1 in 1000, stayed the same after DPC sensitization.

The time point: healthy volunteer bleed at 6 weeks. Total RNA came from unfractionated whole blood. Per germline, CDR1 KGHDR and CDR2 SFDVKD. The V end was cut by 3 bases, the J end by 10 bases, with 15 bases between. This CDR3 region has 14 residues. This clonotype was recorded many times. What it recognizes is unknown. For the library, individual cDNA molecules each received unique molecular identifiers. In the original analysis: Counts of TCRs in each sample centred on a median of 95,638 and extended from around 25,000 to 690,000. TCRdb called the RACE reads again in MiXCR, with one record for every CDR3 protein. These V and J calls rely on TCRdb rather than the paper's analysis. The sample consists of under 45,000 distinct CDR3 sequences, around 5.9% of them appearing once.

The chain carries TRBV24-1 and TRBJ2-1; D possibly corresponds to TRBD1 (6 bases). What was sequenced was whole blood. The sequence was collected from a human donor in good health. Some clones in this sample may be carry-over from other donors' samples. CDR3 sequence (DNA): TGTGCCACCAGTGATGGGGACATGGTCCGGGAGCAGTTCTTC. Its translation: CATSDGDMVREQFF.